These 19 T cell receptor beta chains were all obtained from the same sample, sequenced in a study of graft-versus-host responses after intestinal transplantation. Lamina propria and intraepithelial lymphocytes were released by processing graft tissue. Produced via immunoSEQ multiplex PCR; TCRdb's table is partial and in-frame only. The table records about 1,800 clones, approximately 91% of them present only once. The starting material was ileum tissue, obtained 356 days after intestinal transplantation. The receptors originated from a human patient who received an intestinal transplant, so some T cells may come from the graft donor.

V usage is TRBV7-8 and J usage is TRBJ2-5; 8 bases are a match to TRBD2. Germline assignment: CDR1 SGHVS and CDR2 FQNEAQ. Germline trimming cut 5 bases from V and 5 bases from J; bases unmatched to any gene: 13. The CDR3 extends over 16 amino acids. The CDR3 sequence is CASSRILAEGVETQYF. In DNA form, the CDR3 reads TGTGCCAGCAGCCGAATACTAGCGGAGGGAGTCGAGACCCAGTACTTC.

The J gene is TRBJ1-1, the V gene TRBV6-5; no clear D gene. The CDR3 is 13 residues long. CDR1 MNHEY and CDR2 SVGAGI come from the germline V gene. V shed 2 bases and J shed 6 bases, with 10 bases lying between them. CDR3 amino acids: CASSYPDGSEAFF. CDR3 coding DNA: TGTGCCAGCAGTTACCCGGACGGGTCTGAAGCTTTCTTT.

This chain links TRBV2 with TRBJ2-6, with D perhaps assigned TRBD1 or TRBD2 (5 bases each). Germline V gives CDR1 SNHLY, CDR2 FYNNEI. Trimming removed 5 bases from V and 3 bases from J, with 20 bases in between. This CDR3 is built from 18 residues. CDR3 in amino acids: CASSHSPLRGVGANVLTF. The CDR3 DNA follows: TGTGCCAGCAGTCATTCTCCCTTGAGGGGAGTTGGGGCCAACGTCCTGACTTTC.

The chain carries TRBV28 and TRBJ1-3; no clear D. This CDR3 is 12 amino acids long. CDR1 and CDR2 from the germline V gene are MDHEN and SYDVKM. Trimming left V 4 bases short and J 6 bases short, with 7 bases between. As DNA, the CDR3 is TGTGCCAGCAGTTCAGCCCAAAACACCATATATTTT. This translates into CASSSAQNTIYF.

This chain links TRBV6-1 with TRBJ2-5, with 8 bases identical to TRBD2. The germline gives CDR1 MNHNS, CDR2 SASEGT. V lost 8 bases and J lost 7; bases outside the gene matches: 3. The CDR3 spans 11 residues. CDR3 nucleotide sequence: TGTGCCAGCGGGGCGGGGGGGACCCAGTACTTC. Amino acids: CASGAGGTQYF.

The J gene is TRBJ2-1, the V gene TRBV18; tentative D call: TRBD2 (6 bases). This CDR3 spans 14 amino acids. Trimming pared 10 bases from V and 1 base from J, leaving 14 bases between. The germline gives CDR1 KGHSH, CDR2 LQKENI. CDR3: CATRRDWSYNEQFF. In DNA, the CDR3 is TGTGCCACCCGCCGGGACTGGTCCTACAATGAGCAGTTCTTC. The complete variable domain, with remaining parts taken from reference TRBV18 and TRBJ2-1, reads NAGVMQNPRHLVRRRGQEARLRCSPMKGHSHVYWYRQLPEEGLKFMVYLQKENIIDESGMPKERFSAEFPKEGPSILRIQQVVRGDSAAYFCATRRDWSYNEQFFGPGTRLTVL.

This rearrangement joins TRBV11-2 to TRBJ2-5; TRBD1 matches 9 bases. The CDR3 is made up of 12 amino acids. The trim removed 5 bases at V and 11 bases at J, leaving 6 bases unmatched. CDR1 and CDR2 from the germline V gene are SGHAT and FQNNGV. The CDR3: CASSAAGTGQYF. The CDR3 DNA sequence: TGTGCCAGCAGCGCAGCCGGGACAGGGCAGTACTTC.

The V call is TRBV27, the J call TRBJ1-4, with D uncertain. CDR1 and CDR2 from the germline V gene are MNHEY and SMNVEV (reference sequence). The CDR3 has 14 residues. V dropped 8 bases and J dropped 4 bases, with 14 bases sitting between them. DNA for the CDR3: TGTGCCAGCGGACTCGGGTTTTATAATGAAAAACTGTTTTTT. Its protein is CASGLGFYNEKLFF.

The chain couples TRBV19 to TRBJ1-6, with D uncertain. Deletions cut 5 bases from V and 5 bases from J, with 13 bases between. This CDR3 comprises 15 residues. Germline CDR1 reads LNHDA; CDR2 reads SQIVND (reference sequence). Here the CDR3 reads CASSSAEGHNSPLHF. The CDR3 coding sequence is TGTGCCAGTAGTTCGGCGGAGGGCCATAATTCACCCCTCCACTTT.

This clone was detected a few times. The chain joins TRBV2 to TRBJ2-7; perhaps TRBD2 as D (6 bases). The germline CDR1 and CDR2 sequences are SNHLY and FYNNEI. The V and J ends lost 6 bases and 7 bases respectively, with 10 bases between them. The CDR3 runs 11 residues. This CDR3 is CASRYRGEQYF. CDR3 sequence (DNA): TGTGCCAGCAGGTACCGGGGGGAGCAGTACTTC.

The rearrangement links TRBV2 to TRBJ1-4, with D unclear. This CDR3 has 14 amino acids. The ends were cut back, 2 bases at V and 5 bases at J, with 9 bases in the middle. The germline gives CDR1 SNHLY, CDR2 FYNNEI. CDR3 sequence (DNA): TGTGCCAGCAGTGAAAGGGCACAGAATGAAAAACTGTTTTTT. As protein: CASSERAQNEKLFF.

V usage is TRBV5-6 and J usage is TRBJ2-3, with D maybe TRBD1 (5 bases). The CDR3 is made up of 16 amino acids. The V gene lost 1 base and the J gene lost 2 bases, with 14 bases spanning the gap. Per germline, CDR1 SGHDT and CDR2 YYEEEE. The CDR3, as DNA: TGTGCCAGCAGCTTGAGGGGCGGCAGTGTCACAGATACGCAGTATTTT. This gives the protein CASSLRGGSVTDTQYF.

The chain employs TRBV6-5 and TRBJ2-5, with a tentative D call TRBD1 (5 bases). The germline V and J ends were trimmed by 2 bases and 5 bases, with 15 bases remaining between them. Germline V gene data show CDR1 as MNHEY and CDR2 as SVGAGI. The CDR3 totals 15 residues. This CDR3 is CASSYTGSGPETQYF. Written as DNA, the CDR3 is TGTGCCAGCAGTTACACAGGATCGGGCCCTGAGACCCAGTACTTC.

CDR3 DNA: TGTGCCACCAGCAGCGACAGCTCGGGGGGCAATCAGCCCCAGCATTTT. Translated, it gives CATSSDSSGGNQPQHF. The chain has TRBV15 and TRBJ1-5; D is perhaps TRBD1 (5 bases). CDR3 length equals 16 residues. CDR1 and CDR2 from the germline V gene are LNHNV and YYDKDF (reference sequence). The V and J ends lost 3 bases and 2 bases respectively, with 14 bases between them.

V usage is TRBV27 and J usage is TRBJ1-2; D possibly corresponds to TRBD1 (6 bases). Germline V CDR1 and CDR2: MNHEY, SMNVEV (reference sequence). Trimming removed 5 bases from V and 8 bases from J, with 15 bases in between. The CDR3 is 13 amino acids. The CDR3 is CASSAAGVGGYTF. The CDR3 DNA reads as TGTGCCAGCAGTGCTGCAGGGGTCGGAGGCTACACCTTC.

The V gene is TRBV4-2, the J gene TRBJ1-2, with D unclear. This CDR3 region has 16 residues. Germline CDR1 is LGHNA and CDR2 is YNFKEQ. V was shortened by 7 bases and J by 4 bases, with 22 bases between the two germline ends. CDR3 in DNA: TGTGCCAGCACGTACGGTGTCTCGCGAAAGATCTATGGCTACACCTTC. It specifies CASTYGVSRKIYGYTF.

The rearrangement joins TRBV11-2 to TRBJ2-5; D may be TRBD2 (6 bases). Between the trimmed V and J ends, which lost 1 base and 5 bases, there was a span of 17 bases. Germline CDR1 and CDR2: SGHAT and FQNNGV. This CDR3 has 16 residues. The CDR3 DNA reads as TGTGCCAGCAGCTTAGGTATCAGCGGGTACTCGGAGACCCAGTACTTC. Residues: CASSLGISGYSETQYF.

This clone is a singleton in its sample. The chain has TRBV10-3 and TRBJ2-3; D uncertain. V was pared by 4 bases and J by 1 base, with 9 bases between. The CDR3 consists of 14 residues. In germline, CDR1 is ENHRY, CDR2 SYGVKD. The CDR3 protein is CAISGGRGTDTQYF. In DNA, the CDR3 is TGTGCCATCAGTGGGGGTAGAGGCACAGATACGCAGTATTTT.

The rearrangement joins TRBV5-4 to TRBJ1-1; D unresolved. Between the trimmed V and J ends, which lost 4 bases and 1 base, there was a span of 11 bases. The CDR3 extends over 14 amino acids. Germline CDR1 SGHNT, CDR2 YYREEE (reference sequence). CDR3 sequence reads: CASSRRGANTEAFF. CDR3 in DNA: TGTGCCAGCAGCCGTCGGGGTGCGAACACTGAAGCTTTCTTT.